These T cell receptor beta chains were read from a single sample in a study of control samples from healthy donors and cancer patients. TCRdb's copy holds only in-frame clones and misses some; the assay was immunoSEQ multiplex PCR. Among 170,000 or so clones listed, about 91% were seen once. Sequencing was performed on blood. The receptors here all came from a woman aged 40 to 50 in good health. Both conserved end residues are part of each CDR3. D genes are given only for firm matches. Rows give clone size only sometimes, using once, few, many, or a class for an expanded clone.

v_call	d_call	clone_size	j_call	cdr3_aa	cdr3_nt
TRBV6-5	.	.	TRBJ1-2	CASSYLGEYGYTF	TGTGCCAGCAGTTACTTGGGAGAATATGGCTACACCTTC
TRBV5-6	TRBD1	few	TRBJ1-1	CASSSEDRANTEAFF	TGTGCCAGCAGCTCCGAGGACAGGGCGAACACTGAAGCTTTCTTT
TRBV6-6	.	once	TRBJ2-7	CASSRRDEQYF	TGTGCCAGCAGCCGACGAGACGAGCAGTACTTC
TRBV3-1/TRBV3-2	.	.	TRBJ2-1	CATGTAGVSRNNEQFF	TGTGCCACGGGCACTGCAGGGGTAAGTAGGAACAATGAGCAGTTCTTC
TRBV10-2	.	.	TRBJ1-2	CASSVSPLYGYTF	TGCGCCAGCAGTGTCTCTCCTCTCTATGGCTACACCTTC
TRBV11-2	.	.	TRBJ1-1	CASNQRGNTEAFF	TGTGCCAGCAATCAAAGGGGAAACACTGAAGCTTTCTTT
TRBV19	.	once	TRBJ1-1	CASSWPGSHTEAFF	TGTGCCAGTAGTTGGCCGGGGAGTCACACTGAAGCTTTCTTT
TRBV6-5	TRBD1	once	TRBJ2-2	CASSRQGAGELFF	TGTGCCAGCAGCCGACAGGGAGCCGGGGAGCTGTTTTTT
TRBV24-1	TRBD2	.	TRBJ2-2	CATSAIGRETTGELFF	TGTGCCACCAGTGCAATCGGGAGGGAAACCACCGGGGAGCTGTTTTTT
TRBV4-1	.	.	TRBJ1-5	CASSQGGGRGQPQHF	TGCGCCAGCAGCCAAGGAGGTGGGAGAGGGCAGCCCCAGCATTTT
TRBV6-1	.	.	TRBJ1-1	CASSDWVMVQTAFF	TGTGCCAGCAGTGATTGGGTAATGGTCCAAACGGCTTTCTTT
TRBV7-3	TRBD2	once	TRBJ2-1	CASSPTSGGAIEQFF	TGTGCCAGCAGCCCAACTAGCGGGGGGGCCATTGAGCAGTTCTTC
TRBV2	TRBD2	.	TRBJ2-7	CASEKGTSNNEQYF	TGTGCCAGCGAAAAGGGGACTAGCAATAACGAGCAGTACTTC
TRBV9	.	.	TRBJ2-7	CASSVEGGDTYEQYF	TGTGCCAGCAGCGTAGAAGGAGGGGATACGTACGAGCAGTACTTC
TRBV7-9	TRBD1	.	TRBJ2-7	CASSFTGGSLYEQYF	TGTGCCAGCAGTTTTACAGGGGGTTCGTTATACGAGCAGTACTTC
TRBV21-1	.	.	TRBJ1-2	CASSKALSGTGIANYGYTF	TGTGCCAGCAGCAAAGCGTTGTCCGGGACAGGGATCGCTAACTATGGCTACACCTTC
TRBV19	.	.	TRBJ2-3	CASSSYAGTDTQYF	TGTGCCAGTAGCTCGTATGCGGGCACAGATACGCAGTATTTT
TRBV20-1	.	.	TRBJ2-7	CSASGQSAYEQYF	TGCAGTGCTAGTGGCCAATCGGCCTACGAGCAGTACTTC
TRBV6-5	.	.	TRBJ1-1	CASRYNRETEAFF	TGTGCCAGCCGATATAACAGGGAAACTGAAGCTTTCTTT
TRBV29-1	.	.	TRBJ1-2	CSVETQFSYGYTF	TGCAGCGTTGAAACTCAGTTCTCCTATGGCTACACCTTC
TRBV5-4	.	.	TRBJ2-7	CASSLDLDSYEQYF	TGTGCCAGCAGCTTGGACTTGGACTCCTACGAGCAGTACTTC
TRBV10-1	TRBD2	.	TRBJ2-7	CASSPGGGLGAAEQYF	TGCGCCAGCAGCCCGGGGGGAGGCCTAGGGGCCGCCGAGCAGTACTTC
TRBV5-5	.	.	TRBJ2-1	CASSLVGGWEIYNEQFF	TGTGCCAGCAGCTTGGTGGGGGGATGGGAAATCTACAATGAGCAGTTCTTC
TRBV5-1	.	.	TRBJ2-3	CASSPRGTVITDTQYF	TGCGCCAGCAGCCCTCGCGGGACAGTGATAACAGATACGCAGTATTTT
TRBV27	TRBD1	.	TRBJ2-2	CASSFPDRGHGELFF	TGTGCCAGCAGTTTCCCCGACAGGGGGCACGGGGAGCTGTTTTTT
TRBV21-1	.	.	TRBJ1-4	CATWDPQGEKLFF	TGTGCCACATGGGACCCCCAGGGTGAAAAACTGTTTTTT
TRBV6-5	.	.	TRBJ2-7	CASTVGLSSSYEQYF	TGTGCCAGCACCGTGGGACTCTCAAGCTCCTACGAGCAGTACTTC
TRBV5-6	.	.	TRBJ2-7	CASTSPPGAEHYEQYF	TGTGCCAGCACCTCGCCCCCGGGGGCGGAACACTACGAGCAGTACTTC
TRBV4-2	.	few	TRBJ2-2	CASRWSGSTGELFF	TGTGCCAGCAGATGGTCAGGGAGCACCGGGGAGCTGTTTTTT
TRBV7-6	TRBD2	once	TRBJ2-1	CASSLVGLAGGYNEQFF	TGTGCCAGCAGCTTAGTGGGACTAGCGGGGGGATACAATGAGCAGTTCTTC
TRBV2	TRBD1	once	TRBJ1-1	CASTLDRGITEAFF	TGTGCCAGCACTCTCGACAGGGGAATCACTGAAGCTTTCTTT
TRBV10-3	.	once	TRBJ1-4	CAISESSVGGGGEKLFF	TGTGCCATCAGTGAGTCGAGCGTCGGGGGCGGGGGTGAAAAACTGTTTTTT
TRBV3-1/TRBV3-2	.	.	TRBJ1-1	CASSHDLGNTEAFF	TGTGCCAGCAGCCATGATCTAGGGAACACTGAAGCTTTCTTT
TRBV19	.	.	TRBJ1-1	CASSMGTVNTEAFF	TGTGCCAGTAGTATGGGGACCGTGAACACTGAAGCTTTCTTT
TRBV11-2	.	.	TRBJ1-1	CASSLDPQLEAFF	TGTGCCAGCAGCTTAGATCCACAGCTTGAAGCTTTCTTT
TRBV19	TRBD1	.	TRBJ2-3	CASSFSTGGTDTQYF	TGTGCCAGTAGTTTCTCGACAGGGGGCACAGATACGCAGTATTTT
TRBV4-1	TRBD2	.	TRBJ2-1	CASSQGPRVTSGGPNEQFF	TGCGCCAGCAGCCAAGGGCCCCGCGTAACCAGCGGGGGGCCCAATGAGCAGTTCTTC
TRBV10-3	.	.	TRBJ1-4	CAISDQGTEKLFF	TGTGCCATCAGTGATCAGGGGACCGAAAAACTGTTTTTT
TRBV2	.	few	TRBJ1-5	CASSEGPYQPQHF	TGTGCCAGCAGTGAGGGCCCTTATCAGCCCCAGCATTTT
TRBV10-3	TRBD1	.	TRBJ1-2	CAISEDRDSNGYTF	TGTGCCATCAGTGAGGACAGGGACAGCAATGGCTACACCTTC
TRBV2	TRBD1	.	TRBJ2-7	CASSRRGIYEQYF	TGTGCCAGCAGTCGCAGGGGGATCTACGAGCAGTACTTC
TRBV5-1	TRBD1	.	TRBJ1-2	CASSWGTGERGYTF	TGCGCCAGCAGCTGGGGGACAGGAGAACGGGGCTACACCTTC
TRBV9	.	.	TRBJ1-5	CASSVGGSNQPQHF	TGTGCCAGCAGCGTAGGGGGAAGCAATCAGCCCCAGCATTTT
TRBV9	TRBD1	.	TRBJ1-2	CASSPRGTVFNGYTF	TGTGCCAGCAGCCCAAGGGGGACAGTGTTTAATGGCTACACCTTC
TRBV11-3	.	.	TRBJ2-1	CASSLDGTVGDEQFF	TGTGCCAGCAGCTTAGATGGTACGGTCGGGGATGAGCAGTTCTTC
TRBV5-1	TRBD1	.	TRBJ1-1	CASSWGQGWTEAFF	TGCGCCAGCAGCTGGGGACAGGGGTGGACTGAAGCTTTCTTT
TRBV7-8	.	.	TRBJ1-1	CASSLDLRNTEAFF	TGTGCCAGCAGCTTAGACCTCCGGAACACTGAAGCTTTCTTT
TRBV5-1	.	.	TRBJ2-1	CASSSNIHSYNEQFF	TGCGCCAGCAGCTCGAACATACACTCCTACAATGAGCAGTTCTTC
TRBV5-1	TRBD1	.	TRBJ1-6	CASSTQGGPLHF	TGCGCCAGCAGCACACAGGGGGGACCCCTCCACTTT
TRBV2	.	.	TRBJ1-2	CASNFMGMNYGYTF	TGTGCCAGCAATTTTATGGGCATGAACTATGGCTACACCTTC
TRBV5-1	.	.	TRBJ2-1	CASSLGPAEINEQFF	TGCGCCAGCAGCTTGGGGCCGGCGGAGATCAATGAGCAGTTCTTC
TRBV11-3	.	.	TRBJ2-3	CASSFSGGTDTQYF	TGTGCCAGCAGCTTTTCCGGTGGCACAGATACGCAGTATTTT
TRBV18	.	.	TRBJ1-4	CASSPYDPLGEKLFF	TGTGCCAGCTCACCATATGACCCGCTGGGCGAAAAACTGTTTTTT
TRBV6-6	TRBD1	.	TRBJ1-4	CASNLDRVREKLFF	TGTGCCAGCAATCTTGACAGGGTTCGAGAAAAACTGTTTTTT
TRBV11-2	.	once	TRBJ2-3	CASSLGQYTDTQYF	TGTGCCAGCAGCTTAGGCCAGTACACAGATACGCAGTATTTT
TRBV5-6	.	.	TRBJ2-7	CASSLGLGYEQYF	TGTGCCAGCAGCTTGGGTTTAGGCTACGAGCAGTACTTC
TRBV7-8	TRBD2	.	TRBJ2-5	CASSLGSGGAQETQYF	TGTGCCAGCAGCTTAGGTAGCGGGGGGGCCCAAGAGACCCAGTACTTC
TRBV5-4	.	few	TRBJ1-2	CASTHWTEVVGYTF	TGTGCCAGCACCCACTGGACGGAAGTTGTAGGCTACACCTTC
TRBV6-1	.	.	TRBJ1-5	CASSEQLSQPQHF	TGTGCCAGCAGTGAACAGCTCAGTCAGCCCCAGCATTTT